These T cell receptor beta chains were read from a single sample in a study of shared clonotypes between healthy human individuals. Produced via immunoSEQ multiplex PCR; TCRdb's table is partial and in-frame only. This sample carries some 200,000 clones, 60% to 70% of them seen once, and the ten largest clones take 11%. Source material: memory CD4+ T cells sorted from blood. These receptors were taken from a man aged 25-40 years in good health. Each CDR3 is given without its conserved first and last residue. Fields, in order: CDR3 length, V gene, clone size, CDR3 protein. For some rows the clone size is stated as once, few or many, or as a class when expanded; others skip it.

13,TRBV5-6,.,ASRVGARSTGELF
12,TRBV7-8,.,ASRARGGGYEQY
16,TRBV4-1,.,ASSQPNPGVHSYNEQF
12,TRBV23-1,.,ASSRVRVGNEQF
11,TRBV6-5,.,ASRLQGRTEAF
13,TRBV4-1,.,ASSRQVQVFTEAF
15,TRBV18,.,ASSPPTGSLSGNTIY
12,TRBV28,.,ASSLLDLYTEAF
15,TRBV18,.,ASSRVVGTSSYNEQF
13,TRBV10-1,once,ASSVGTSGSYEQY
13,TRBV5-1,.,ASSLSLAGAGEQF
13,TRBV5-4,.,ASSFGTSNGETQY
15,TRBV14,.,ASSPLPGLAGDNEQF
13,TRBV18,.,ASSQGGRVNTEAF
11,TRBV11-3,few,ASSAQMNTEAF
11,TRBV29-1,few,SGAGTAWDEQY
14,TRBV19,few,ASSPRRRSGTYEQY
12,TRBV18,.,ASSKTATEGEAF
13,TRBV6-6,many,ASSLLGDRKNGYT
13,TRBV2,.,ASSEWQGRNQPQH
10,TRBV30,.,AWTRDGDGYT
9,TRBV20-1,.,SARVSLVSL
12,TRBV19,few,ASEIRLASGELF
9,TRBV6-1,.,ACLGYNEQF